Listed below are T cell receptor beta chains from one sample, sequenced in a study of T cell changes during pregnancy in multiple sclerosis. Only in-frame clones appear in the TCRdb table, and some are missing; sequencing was by immunoSEQ multiplex PCR. The table records tens of thousands of clones, 92% of them present only once. The starting material was CD4+ T cells from peripheral blood mononuclear cells, obtained in the third trimester of pregnancy. The source is a female donor with multiple sclerosis, enrolled in a pregnancy study. Each CDR3 is given with its conserved first and last residue. Each record gives: clone size, V gene, D gene, J gene, CDR3 DNA, CDR3 protein. The D gene is left open where the match is weak. Only some rows state a clone size, as once, few, many or a class for expanded clones.

>-|TRBV29-1|-|TRBJ2-7
TGCAGCGTTGAGAGGGAACTAGGTGAGCAGTACTTC
CSVERELGEQYF
>-|TRBV10-3|TRBD1|TRBJ2-1
TGTGCCATCAGTGAGTGGGGACAGGGGAACACTAATGAGCAGTTCTTC
CAISEWGQGNTNEQFF
>-|TRBV5-1|-|TRBJ1-1
TGCGCCAGCAGCTCCATTGTATTGGGCTCTGAAGCTTTCTTT
CASSSIVLGSEAFF
>-|TRBV6-5|-|TRBJ1-2
TGTGCCAGCAGTTACTCAAGGGGGTCTGAGTATGGCTACACCTTC
CASSYSRGSEYGYTF
>-|TRBV4-2|-|TRBJ2-4
TGTGCCAGCAGCCAAGGGTTAACAGGTGGGGGCCATCTAAGGGTTCAGTACTTC
CASSQGLTGGGHLRVQYF
>-|TRBV5-1|TRBD1|TRBJ2-1
TGCGCCAGCAGCCTCCCACAGGGGTACAATGAGCAGTTCTTC
CASSLPQGYNEQFF
>-|TRBV28|TRBD1|TRBJ2-6
TGTGCCAGCAGCTCATCGGGACAGGGTCTCTCTGGGGCCAACGTCCTGACTTTC
CASSSSGQGLSGANVLTF
>-|TRBV10-3|-|TRBJ2-1
TGTGCCATCAGTGGTCCATACAATGAGCAGTTCTTC
CAISGPYNEQFF
>-|TRBV5-1|TRBD2|TRBJ2-1
TGCGCCAGCAGCGCAGGGACTAGCGGGAGGGCCCAGGCTGAGCAGTTCTTC
CASSAGTSGRAQAEQFF
>-|TRBV19|TRBD1|TRBJ2-6
TGTGCCAGTAGTATAGGGACAGGGGTTGTCGGCTCTGGGGCCAACGTCCTGACTTTC
CASSIGTGVVGSGANVLTF
>-|TRBV7-9|TRBD1|TRBJ1-4
TGTGCCAGCAGCTTGGACAGGACGACTAATGAAAAACTGTTTTTT
CASSLDRTTNEKLFF
>-|TRBV28|TRBD2|TRBJ2-7
TGTGCCAGCAGTTTACTCGGCGGGAGAGGGTACGAGCAGTACTTC
CASSLLGGRGYEQYF
>-|TRBV10-2|-|TRBJ2-7
TGCGCCAGCAGTGAGGTTATCCGGGATGAAAGGTCCTACGAGCAGTACTTC
CASSEVIRDERSYEQYF
>-|TRBV29-1|-|TRBJ1-2
TGCAGCGTTCACCTTTTGCGGACAGCTTATGGCTACACCTTC
CSVHLLRTAYGYTF
>-|TRBV7-2|TRBD2|TRBJ2-7
TGTGCCAGCAGCTTAGTCGCTAGCGGGAGGGCTAGCTCCTACGAGCAGTACTTC
CASSLVASGRASSYEQYF
>once|TRBV19|TRBD2|TRBJ2-3
TGTGCCAGTAGTGGGGGACTAGCGGATACGCAGTATTTT
CASSGGLADTQYF
>-|TRBV5-1|TRBD1|TRBJ2-1
TGCGCCAGCAAACAGGGGTCTAGGTCTTACAATGAGCAGTTCTTC
CASKQGSRSYNEQFF
>-|TRBV6-6|TRBD1|TRBJ2-5
TGTGCCAGCAGCCGACAGGGGCGGGAGACCCAGTACTTC
CASSRQGRETQYF
>-|TRBV10-1|TRBD1|TRBJ1-1
TGCGCCGACGGGACAGGGAGGACTGAAGCTTTCTTT
CADGTGRTEAFF
>-|TRBV6-5|-|TRBJ2-7
TGTGCCAGCAGTTCCTTAGGGAGCTCCTACGAGCAGTACTTC
CASSSLGSSYEQYF